Listed below are T cell receptor beta chains from one sample, sequenced in a study of blood T cell repertoires in COVID-19. The protocol was immunoSEQ multiplex PCR, while the TCRdb copy is restricted to in-frame clones and leaves out a portion. The repertoire holds around 260,000 clones, 80% to 95% seen once, with approximately 2.6% in the top ten. The specimen was peripheral blood. These receptors all stem from a person under 35 with COVID-19, enrolled during active disease. The CDR3 runs from the conserved cysteine through the conserved F or W. Each record gives: D gene, J gene, V gene, clone size, CDR3 DNA, CDR3 protein. The D gene is left open where the match is weak. Size is omitted from some rows. Given values are once, few, many or a class for expanded clones.

>NA|TRBJ2-1|TRBV9|NA
TGTGCCAGCAGCGTAGGGGGGCCCCGCTCCTACAATGAGCAGTTCTTC
CASSVGGPRSYNEQFF
>NA|TRBJ2-3|TRBV5-1|once
TGCGCCAGCAGCTTGATGTCTAATCCGCAGTATTTT
CASSLMSNPQYF
>NA|TRBJ1-6|TRBV7-2|NA
TGTGCCAGCAGCTTAATGGCATCCAATTCACCCCTCCACTTT
CASSLMASNSPLHF
>TRBD1|TRBJ1-3|TRBV10-3|few
TGTGCCATCAGTGACGGGGCAGGGGGCCGATCTGGAAACACCATATATTTT
CAISDGAGGRSGNTIYF
>TRBD2|TRBJ2-1|TRBV13|NA
TGTGCCAGCAGACACGGGACTAGCGTAGTAGGGTCCTACAATGAGCAGTTCTTC
CASRHGTSVVGSYNEQFF
>TRBD2|TRBJ2-1|TRBV18|NA
TGTGCCAGCTCACCCGGCGGACTAGCGGGGTACAATGAGCAGTTCTTC
CASSPGGLAGYNEQFF
>TRBD1|TRBJ1-1|TRBV28|NA
TGTGCTAGCAGTCTCCTAGGGACAGCCTCTGACACTGAAGCTTTCTTT
CASSLLGTASDTEAFF
>NA|TRBJ2-7|TRBV6-5|NA
TGTGCCAGCAGTTACTCGAAAGGGGAATACGAGCAGTACTTC
CASSYSKGEYEQYF
>TRBD1|TRBJ1-6|TRBV7-9|NA
TGTGCCAGCAGCCCAGGGGGCGCGGATTCACCCCTCCACTTT
CASSPGGADSPLHF
>NA|TRBJ1-2|TRBV12-3/TRBV12-4|NA
TGTGCCAGCAGCTTGACAGTAGGCGGCTACACCTTC
CASSLTVGGYTF
>TRBD1|TRBJ2-7|TRBV4-1|NA
TGCGCCAGCAGCCAATCGACAGGGGGCGGATACGAGCAGTACTTC
CASSQSTGGGYEQYF
>TRBD1|TRBJ1-1|TRBV4-2|NA
TGTGCCAGCAGTAAGACAGGGGAGTCGGTTGAAGCTTTCTTT
CASSKTGESVEAFF
>TRBD1|TRBJ1-1|TRBV19|once
TGTGCCAGTAGTACCCGACAGGGGGCTGAAGCTTTCTTT
CASSTRQGAEAFF
>TRBD2|TRBJ2-7|TRBV3-1/TRBV3-2|NA
TGTGCCAGCAGCCTCAGGACCCAGATAGCGGGAAGTAACGAGCAGTACTTC
CASSLRTQIAGSNEQYF
>NA|TRBJ1-1|TRBV29-1|NA
TGCAGCGTTGGCGGGCTCATGAACACTGAAGCTTTCTTT
CSVGGLMNTEAFF
>NA|TRBJ1-2|TRBV7-9|NA
TGTGCCATTCAGGGGATGCGGTACTATGGCTACACCTTC
CAIQGMRYYGYTF
>NA|TRBJ1-5|TRBV6-5|NA
TGTGCCAGCAGTTACTTCAGGGGTGAACAGCCCCAGCATTTT
CASSYFRGEQPQHF
>NA|TRBJ1-3|TRBV13|NA
TGTGCCAGCAGCGCTGAACCGGACAATGGAAACACCATATATTTT
CASSAEPDNGNTIYF
>TRBD2|TRBJ2-3|TRBV6-5|NA
TGTGCCAGCAGTTATAGACTAGCGGGTTTCACAGATACGCAGTATTTT
CASSYRLAGFTDTQYF
>NA|TRBJ1-5|TRBV4-1|NA
TGCGCCAGCAGCAGACACCTCGGTCAGCCCCAGCATTTT
CASSRHLGQPQHF
>NA|TRBJ2-2|TRBV5-1|NA
TGCGCCAGCAGCTTGGGGACAGACACCGGGGAGCTGTTTTTT
CASSLGTDTGELFF
>TRBD1|TRBJ2-2|TRBV9|NA
TGTGCCAGCAGCCCGGACAGGGTGGAGATTTCCGGGGAGCTGTTTTTT
CASSPDRVEISGELFF
>TRBD2|TRBJ2-1|TRBV7-2|NA
TGTGCCAGCAGTAATAGACGGGAGGGTTACAATGAGCAGTTCTTC
CASSNRREGYNEQFF
>NA|TRBJ2-2|TRBV6-1|NA
TGTGCCAGCAGTGCGTACAGCCACGCGAACACCGGGGAGCTGTTTTTT
CASSAYSHANTGELFF
>TRBD1|TRBJ1-1|TRBV5-1|NA
TGCGCCAGCAGCCCAACTCAAATATGGACAGGGGGGTTGCACACTGAAGCTTTCTTT
CASSPTQIWTGGLHTEAFF
>TRBD1|TRBJ2-7|TRBV6-6|few
TGTGCCAGCAGGTCCTCCGGGACAGGGACCTACGAGCAGTACTTC
CASRSSGTGTYEQYF
>TRBD2|TRBJ2-5|TRBV25-1|NA
TGTGCCAGCAACGGGGAGGGGAGGGAGACCCAGTACTTC
CASNGEGRETQYF
>TRBD1|TRBJ2-1|TRBV18|NA
TGTGCCAGCTCACCAGGGACAGCTGAGCAGTTCTTC
CASSPGTAEQFF
>NA|TRBJ1-3|TRBV9|once
TGTGCCAGCAGCGTATCGGGGTCGTATGGAAACACCATATATTTT
CASSVSGSYGNTIYF
>TRBD1|TRBJ2-7|TRBV7-9|NA
TGTGCCAGCAGCGCCTACTTTACAGGGGGCTACGAGCAGTACTTC
CASSAYFTGGYEQYF
>NA|TRBJ1-5|TRBV30|NA
TGTGCCTGGACCCCACGGAGTAGCAATCAGCCCCAGCATTTT
CAWTPRSSNQPQHF
>TRBD2|TRBJ2-7|TRBV3-1/TRBV3-2|NA
TGTGCCAGCAGCCTTAGCGGGAGTGGCTACGAGCAGTACTTC
CASSLSGSGYEQYF
>NA|TRBJ2-3|TRBV6-5|NA
TGTGCCAGCAGTTACTTAGCGGACACAGATACGCAGTATTTT
CASSYLADTDTQYF
>NA|TRBJ1-5|TRBV28|NA
TGTGCCAGCAGTTTGTCCGTGGGGGGTCAGCCCCAGCATTTT
CASSLSVGGQPQHF
>TRBD2|TRBJ2-1|TRBV27|NA
TGTGCCAGCACCCACGGGACTAGCGGGAAGTACAATGAGCAGTTCTTC
CASTHGTSGKYNEQFF
>TRBD1|TRBJ1-5|TRBV6-2/TRBV6-3|NA
TGTGCCAGCAGTTACTGGGACAGGGTCGACAATCAGCCCCAGCATTTT
CASSYWDRVDNQPQHF
>NA|TRBJ1-3|TRBV9|NA
TGTGCCAGCAGCGTAGCTGCAGGGATGAGCTCTGGAAACACCATATATTTT
CASSVAAGMSSGNTIYF
>TRBD1|TRBJ2-2|TRBV5-4|NA
TGTGCCAGCAGCTTGAGGGGGCAGGGGGCAAACACCGGGGAGCTGTTTTTT
CASSLRGQGANTGELFF
>NA|TRBJ2-5|TRBV5-1|NA
TGCGCCAGCAGCTCCGACCCGGGACTTCAAGAGACCCAGTACTTC
CASSSDPGLQETQYF
>TRBD2|TRBJ2-1|TRBV7-8|NA
TGTGCCAGCAGCACGGTACGGACTAGCGGGAACAATGAGCAGTTCTTC
CASSTVRTSGNNEQFF
>TRBD2|TRBJ2-7|TRBV4-2|NA
TGTGCCAGCAGCCCATCGGGACTAGCGGCCTCCTACGAGCAGTACTTC
CASSPSGLAASYEQYF
>NA|TRBJ2-7|TRBV4-1|NA
TGCGCCAGCAGCCAAGGGGCGGACAGCTCCTACGAGCAGTACTTC
CASSQGADSSYEQYF
>TRBD1|TRBJ2-3|TRBV5-5|NA
TGTGCCAGCAGTTTACAGGGGGCAGATACGCAGTATTTT
CASSLQGADTQYF
>NA|TRBJ2-2|TRBV30|NA
TGTGCCTGGAGCCCCCCCTACACCGGGGAGCTGTTTTTT
CAWSPPYTGELFF
>NA|TRBJ2-3|TRBV6-6|NA
TGTGCCAGCCAGGCAGATACGCAGTATTTT
CASQADTQYF
>TRBD1|TRBJ2-7|TRBV5-1|NA
TGCGCCAGCAGCCCACGACCGGGACAGGGTACCTACGAGCAGTACTTC
CASSPRPGQGTYEQYF